This entry lists 5 T cell receptor beta chains sequenced from one sample in a study of response to subunit inactivated influenza vaccine. TCRdb recomputed calls from the RT-PCR reads with MiXCR, one row per CDR3 protein. The profile shows around 530,000 distinct CDR3 sequences, over 9.5% of them singletons. The sequenced sample was PBMCs from blood, obtained on the day of vaccination. These receptors came from a man in his fifties who received an inactivated influenza vaccine.

This clonotype turned up a few times. CDR3: CASRFGQGGFTEAFF. The CDR3 nucleotides are TGTGCCAGCAGATTTGGACAGGGAGGTTTCACTGAAGCTTTCTTT. The chain carries TRBV12-3 or TRBV12-4 and TRBJ1-1, with TRBD1 identical over 8 bases. This CDR3 contains 15 residues. Trimming removed 6 bases from V and 4 bases from J; junction bases left unmatched: 10.

Only a few counts were recorded for this clonotype. The chain carries TRBV7-2 and TRBJ2-3, with TRBD2 matching over 10 bases. Trimming took 1 base from V and 6 from J; bases not matched to a gene: 7. Germline V CDR1 and CDR2: SGHTA, FQGNSA. The CDR3 is made up of 16 amino acids. CDR3: CASSLGASGRLDTQYF. In DNA form, the CDR3 reads TGTGCCAGCAGCTTAGGGGCTAGCGGGAGATTGGATACGCAGTATTTT.

This clonotype was observed many times. The chain combines TRBV10-2 with TRBJ2-2; D might be TRBD1 (6 bases). The CDR3 totals 15 residues. V was cut by 6 bases and J by 4 bases, with 15 bases left in between. CDR1 is WSHSY and CDR2 is SAAADI in the germline V gene. CDR3 sequence (DNA): TGCGCCAGCAGGGCGACAGGTTCTATCACCGGGGAGCTGTTTTTT. It translates to CASRATGSITGELFF.

This clonotype was detected ten times or more. This CDR3 reads CASLTQRGLDTQYF. CDR3 DNA sequence: TGTGCCAGCCTGACCCAGCGGGGTTTAGATACGCAGTATTTT. The rearrangement uses TRBV12-3 or TRBV12-4 and TRBJ2-3, with TRBD2 matching 7 bases. V lost 8 bases and J lost 5; bases outside the gene matches: 10. This CDR3 spans 14 amino acids.

V usage is TRBV7-8 and J usage is TRBJ2-2; 7 bases fit TRBD1. The CDR3 runs 15 residues. The V and J ends lost 6 bases and 5 bases, in that order; junction bases with no gene match: 9. From germline, CDR1 is SGHVS and CDR2 FQNEAQ. CDR3 sequence reads: CASRVQGSSTGELFF. The CDR3 DNA is TGTGCCAGCAGGGTACAGGGGTCTAGTACCGGGGAGCTGTTTTTT.